This passage covers 9 T cell receptor beta chains from one sample sequenced in a study of blood T cell repertoires in COVID-19. Only in-frame clones appear in the TCRdb table, and some are missing; sequencing was by immunoSEQ multiplex PCR. Among roughly 150,000 clones, around 86% were seen once, and the ten largest hold less than 5%. Sequences were obtained from peripheral blood. All receptors derive from an elderly woman with acute or convalescent COVID-19.

The count of this clone is one. The V call is TRBV18, the J call TRBJ2-7, with 8 bases fitting TRBD1. The CDR3 extends over 14 amino acids. Germline CDR1 and CDR2: KGHSH and LQKENI. V gave up 3 bases and J gave up 5 bases; unmatched junction bases: 6. DNA of the CDR3: TGTGCCAGCTCACCTTTTGGACAGGGCGACGAGCAGTACTTC. It codes for CASSPFGQGDEQYF.

There are a few counts of this clone. V usage is TRBV7-6 and J usage is TRBJ2-7; 9 nucleotides align to TRBD1. Germline values: CDR1 SGHVS, CDR2 FNYEAQ. V shed 5 bases, J shed 5 bases, and the junction held 7 bases outside the gene matches. The CDR3 consists of 14 residues. CDR3 protein: CASSLGQGFHEQYF. CDR3 nucleotide sequence: TGTGCCAGCAGCCTGGGACAGGGATTCCACGAGCAGTACTTC. Together with reference TRBV7-6 and TRBJ2-7, the CDR3 gives the full variable domain: GAGVSQSPRYKVTKRGQDVALRCDPISGHVSLYWYRQALGQGPEFLTYFNYEAQQDKSGLPNDRFSAERPEGSISTLTIQRTEQRDSAMYRCASSLGQGFHEQYFGPGTRLTVT.

This clone was observed a handful of times. The chain couples TRBV25-1 to TRBJ1-1, with D unclear. Germline V gene lookup returns CDR1 MGHDK and CDR2 SYGVNS. CDR3 length: 16 amino acids. The CDR3 DNA is TGTGTCCGGCCCAGCAGAAGAACCGGGAGGAACACTGAAGCTTTCTTT. Protein product: CVRPSRRTGRNTEAFF.

This clone was recorded once. The rearrangement uses TRBV5-1 and TRBJ1-1, with 8 bases matching TRBD1. The CDR3 runs to 15 residues. V dropped 4 bases and J dropped 4; count of bases not matched to a gene: 9. Looked up from germline, CDR1 is SGHRS and CDR2 is YFSETQ. CDR3 in DNA: TGCGCCAGCAGCCCGGTGACAGGGGCTCTCACTGAAGCTTTCTTT. It codes for CASSPVTGALTEAFF.

The V gene is TRBV5-1, the J gene TRBJ2-3, with TRBD1 matching over 8 bases. The CDR3 is made up of 16 amino acids. Germline CDR1 is SGHRS and CDR2 is YFSETQ. V lost 2 bases to trimming and J lost 5 bases; unmatched junction nucleotides: 10. This chain's CDR3 is CASSFYRGVLGDTQYF. CDR3 DNA sequence: TGCGCCAGCAGCTTCTACAGGGGGGTTTTGGGAGATACGCAGTATTTT. Full variable domain (missing parts from reference TRBV5-1 and TRBJ2-3): KAGVTQTPRYLIKTRGQQVTLSCSPISGHRSVSWYQQTPGQGLQFLFEYFSETQRNKGNFPGRFSGRQFSNSRSEMNVSTLELGDSALYLCASSFYRGVLGDTQYFGPGTRLTVL.

This clone showed up just a few times. The chain couples TRBV3-1 (or the pseudogene TRBV3-2) to TRBJ2-7, with 9 bases fitting TRBD1. With 5 bases clipped from V and 0 bases from J, the junction kept 2 bases outside the gene matches. This CDR3 has 14 amino acids. Germline V gene sequence: CDR1 LGHDT, CDR2 YNNKEL (reference sequence). For the CDR3, the DNA is TGTGCCAGCAGCAAGACAGGGGGCTCCTACGAGCAGTACTTC. Translated: CASSKTGGSYEQYF.

The CDR3 DNA sequence: TGTGCCAGCAGTTTAGGGGACAGGGTGTACGGGGAGCTGTTTTTT. Translation gives CASSLGDRVYGELFF. The chain links TRBV28 to TRBJ2-2, with TRBD1 matching 9 bases. V lost 2 bases and J lost 7; bases outside the gene matches: 5. The CDR3 length is 15 residues. CDR1 is MDHEN, CDR2 SYDVKM, per germline.

The J gene is TRBJ2-7, the V gene TRBV19, with TRBD1 identical over 7 bases. This CDR3 has 14 amino acids. The germline V gene encodes CDR1 LNHDA and CDR2 SQIVND (reference sequence). Losses at the gene ends were 6 bases for V and 5 bases for J; bases not matched to a gene: 10. The CDR3 DNA sequence: TGTGCCAGTAGCCAAACCGGGACAGCCGACGAGCAGTACTTC. It is translated as CASSQTGTADEQYF.

This clone was seen just once. The chain has TRBV28 and TRBJ2-5, with D possibly being TRBD1 (6 bases). The germline gives CDR1 MDHEN, CDR2 SYDVKM. Between the trimmed V and J ends, which lost 2 bases and 2 bases, there was a span of 6 bases. The CDR3 has 13 amino acids. CDR3 residues: CASSLDRQETQYF. CDR3 nucleotides: TGTGCCAGCAGTTTAGACAGGCAAGAGACCCAGTACTTC.